Shown below are 24 T cell receptor delta chains from a single sample sequenced in a study of γδ T cells in repeated Plasmodium falciparum infection. TCRdb fed the multiplex PCR reads to CATT. The top ten clones hold roughly a quarter of a sample with around 50,000 delta-chain clones, about 2% of them seen once. Vgamma9/Vdelta2+ and Vdelta2-negative gammadelta T cells were flow-sorted from PBMC for bulk sequencing. The specimen was gamma-delta T cells from blood. Receptor source: a pool of human donors (malaria-infected and uninfected, not separated).

This clone was observed at least ten times. A far larger clone is just one base off, so this is likely a read error. Other nucleotide sequences in the sample specify the same CDR3. This chain joins TRDV2 and TRDJ1; 13 bases align to TRDD3. The J gene was not available in TCRdb and was assigned here by matching the DNA to germline segments. With 3 bases clipped from V and 6 bases from J, the junction kept 15 bases outside the gene matches. The CDR3 consists of 18 residues. Germline CDR1 reads GEAIGNYY; CDR2 reads EKD. CDR3 amino acids: CACDPLPTTGGYENKLIF. DNA for the CDR3: TGTGCCTGTGACCCTCTACCAACCACTGGGGGATACGAGAATAAACTCATCTTT.

This clone appeared many times. This likely reflects a read error, since a far larger clone is one base away. The CDR3 DNA reads as TGTGCTTATAGGAGCCTCTACTTCCCCTGGGGATACTTGTACACCGATAAACTCATCTTT. Protein: CAYRSLYFPWGYLYTDKLIF. The V gene is TRAV38-2/DV8, the J gene TRDJ1; 8 bases agree with TRDD3. Germline V gene lookup returns CDR1 TSESDYY and CDR2 QEAYKQQN. The CDR3 spans 20 residues. With V trimmed by 1 base and J by 0 bases, 17 bases remained unmatched.

Many counts were recorded for this clone. TCRdb pairs this DNA with a much larger clone's protein that differs at residue 13, likely a read error; the protein shown was translated from the DNA. The rearrangement uses TRDV2 and TRDJ1; 9 bases are shared with TRDD3. V lost 0 bases to trimming and J lost 3 bases; unmatched junction nucleotides: 13. Looked up from germline, CDR1 is GEAIGNYY and CDR2 is EKD. This CDR3 contains 18 residues. The CDR3 DNA reads as TGTGCCTGTGACACCGTGGGAGTGCTGGGGGATGGGGCCGATAAACTCATCTTT. Encoded protein: CACDTVGVLGDGADKLIF.

This clone has just a few counts. TCRdb attributes to this sequence the protein of a much larger clone, which differs from the DNA translation at residue 11; a read error is likely, and the protein displayed is translated from the DNA. The V call is TRDV1, the J call TRDJ1; 8 nucleotides match TRDD3. No J segment appears in TCRdb, so it was assigned here by matching the sequence to germline. J lost 1 base, V lost 5 bases, and 27 bases had no gene match. Germline V CDR1 and CDR2: TSWWSYY, QGS. The CDR3 sequence is 22 residues long. The CDR3 is CALGKGAYWGVLSFSRTDKLIF. The DNA for the CDR3 is TGTGCTCTTGGGAAAGGCGCGTACTGGGGGGTACTTTCTTTTTCGCGCACCGATAAACTCATCTTT.

A few counts support this clone. TCRdb shows a much larger clone's protein in place of this DNA's translation, and the two differ at residue 5, likely through a read error; the protein shown is translated from the DNA. This rearrangement joins TRDV3 to TRDJ1; 8 positions match TRDD3. As TCRdb names no J gene, one was assigned here on the basis of a DNA match to germline. Per germline, CDR1 TVYSNPD and CDR2 GDNSRS (reference sequence). The CDR3 sequence is 18 residues long. V was pared by 5 bases and J by 0 bases, with 20 bases of the junction left unmatched. The CDR3 DNA is TGTGCCCTGGCCCTCCGGCCCTACTGGGGGGCCTACACCGATAAACTCATCTTT. Residues: CALALRPYWGAYTDKLIF.

With respect to this clone: A far more abundant clone sits one base away, making this likely a read error. Different DNA sequences within this sample yield the same CDR3. The chain is built from TRDV1 and TRDJ2; 8 bases are a match to TRDD3. The J gene, missing from TCRdb, was assigned here through DNA to germline matching. The V and J ends lost 0 bases and 0 bases, in that order; junction bases with no gene match: 15. Per germline, CDR1 TSWWSYY and CDR2 QGS. The CDR3 is made up of 21 amino acids. CDR3 loop: CALGELGPSYWGPALTAQLFF. CDR3 DNA sequence: TGTGCTCTTGGGGAACTGGGCCCTTCATACTGGGGGCCAGCTTTGACAGCACAACTCTTCTTT.

A few counts support this clone. TCRdb's listed protein matches a much larger clone and diverges from this DNA's translation at residue 14, likely through a read error; the protein shown comes from the DNA. J is TRDJ1 and V is TRDV1, with 13 nucleotides matching TRDD3. No J segment appears in TCRdb, so it was assigned here by matching the sequence to germline. This CDR3 is built from 20 residues. CDR1 is TSWWSYY and CDR2 is QGS in the germline V gene. The trim removed 3 bases at V and 3 bases at J, leaving 16 bases unmatched. CDR3 coding DNA: TGTGCTCTTGGGGACGCATTCCCTTACTGGGGGATACGGGAGGCCGATAAACTCATCTTT. It codes for CALGDAFPYWGIREADKLIF.

In its sample, this clone was seen many times. TCRdb's protein for this DNA is that of a much larger clone and differs from the translation at residue 11, likely a read error; the protein shown is the DNA translation. Other DNA sequences from this sample encode an identical CDR3 as well. The J segment was not called; the V segment is TRDV3; TRDD2 was called by the table and not checked on the DNA. CDR1 is TVYSNPD, CDR2 GDNSRS, per germline (reference sequence). The CDR3 loop spans 13 amino acids. CDR3 residues: CALPLVLTDKPIF. The CDR3 nucleotides read TGTGCCCTTCCTCTTGTTCTAACCGATAAACCCATCTTT.

About this clone: It is likely a read error: a sequence one base away is far more abundant. Other DNA sequences in the sample encode the same CDR3. The chain is built from TRDV3 and TRDJ1; 13 positions agree with TRDD3. TCRdb does not report a J gene; here it was assigned by matching the DNA to germline references. The CDR3 totals 22 residues. Trimming removed 3 bases from V and 6 bases from J; junction bases left unmatched: 31. The V gene's germline CDR1 is TVYSNPD and CDR2 GDNSRS (reference sequence). As DNA, the CDR3 is TGTGCCTTAAGAACTCAAGTCCTCTCTAACTGGGGGATACGTAAGATCAGCAATAAACTCATCTTT. Translation gives CALRTQVLSNWGIRKISNKLIF.

This clone has only a few counts. The protein recorded in TCRdb matches a much larger clone and deviates from this DNA's translation at residue 10, suggesting a read error; the protein here is obtained by translating the DNA. The chain joins TRDV1 to TRDJ1; D may be TRDD3 (6 bases). Assignment of the J gene here rests on matching the DNA to germline, because TCRdb gives none. Deletions cut 4 bases from V and 0 bases from J, with 27 bases between. The length of the CDR3 is 20 residues. CDR1 is TSWWSYY, CDR2 QGS, per germline. The CDR3 is CALGVPVVPAWYWDTDKLIF. In DNA, the CDR3 is TGTGCTCTTGGGGTACCCGTGGTTCCTGCCTGGTACTGGGACACCGATAAACTCATCTTT.

As concerns this clone: A far larger clone is a single base away, which makes a read error likely. Different DNA sequences within this sample yield the same CDR3. The chain uses TRDV3 and TRDJ1; 9 bases align to TRDD3. This CDR3 contains 17 residues. CDR1 and CDR2 from the germline V gene are TVYSNPD and GDNSRS (reference sequence). The CDR3 bases are TGTGCTCAAAGGTTAAGGACTGGGGGACCCTACACCGATAAACTCATATTT. This codes for CAQRLRTGGPYTDKLIF.

As to this clone: A read error is the likely source, as a far larger clone sits one nucleotide away. Other DNA sequences within the sample encode an identical CDR3. The chain uses TRDV1 and TRDJ1; 8 bases agree with TRDD3. The J gene, left out of TCRdb, was set here by checking the DNA against germline. The germline V gene has CDR1 TSWWSYY and CDR2 QGS. CDR3 size: 25 residues. V gave up 3 bases and J gave up 5 bases; unmatched junction bases: 38. CDR3 sequence: CALGDKVSYVPRRHYWGYFTDKLIF. The CDR3, as DNA: TGTGCTCTTGGGGATAAGGTATCCTACGTGCCCAGGCGTCATTACTGGGGATACTTCACTGATAAACTCATCTTT.

For this clone: TCRdb's protein, taken from a much larger clone, differs from this DNA's translation at residue 18, likely owing to a read error; the protein displayed comes from the DNA. The V and J genes are TRDV1 and TRDJ1; 12 bases match TRDD3. This CDR3 has 22 residues. Germline assignment: CDR1 TSWWSYY and CDR2 QGS. The CDR3 sequence: CALGGYIPWVLGDTSYTEKLIF. CDR3 bases: TGTGCTCTTGGGGGCTATATCCCCTGGGTACTGGGGGATACCTCGTACACCGAAAAACTCATCTTT.

With respect to this clone: A far larger clone lies a single base away; this is likely a read error. The same CDR3 is also encoded by other DNA sequences in this sample. The J gene is TRDJ1, the V gene TRDV2; 10 bases agree with TRDD3. TCRdb carries no J gene annotation; the J gene was assigned here by matching the DNA with germline. The CDR3 extends over 20 amino acids. Germline-derived CDR1 and CDR2 are GEAIGNYY and EKD. CDR3 nucleotides: TGCGCCTGTGACGCCTTCCTCGAACTGGGGGATTCTTTCTACACCGATAAACTCATCTTT. This codes for CACDAFLELGDSFYTDKLIF.

As to this clone: A far larger clone is only one base removed, so a read error is likely. The sample holds other DNA sequences that translate to the same CDR3. The chain is built from TRDV2 and TRDJ1; TRDD3 might be the D (6 bases). The germline gives CDR1 GEAIGNYY, CDR2 EKD. Trimming removed 4 bases at V and 3 bases at J, with 32 bases between. CDR3 length: 20 amino acids. In nucleotides, the CDR3 is TGTGCCTGTGAACCTATGGGGATCGAAAGGGTTCCAAGGGTGGCCGATAAACTCATCTTT. As protein: CACEPMGIERVPRVADKLIF.

A word on this clone: A far bigger clonotype differs at one base, so this is likely a read error. The sample has other DNA sequences that encode this CDR3 too. The V call is TRDV3, the J call TRDJ1; TRDD3 matches at 8 bases. The J gene was missing in TCRdb and was found by matching the end of the DNA to germline. With 2 bases clipped from V and 6 bases from J, the junction kept 14 bases outside the gene matches. The length of the CDR3 is 15 residues. Looked up from germline, CDR1 is TVYSNPD and CDR2 is GDNSRS (reference sequence). The CDR3 DNA reads TGTGCCTTTGGGAGCCTACGTGGGATACGCTATAAACTCATCTTT. This codes for CAFGSLRGIRYKLIF.

A word on this clone: In the same sample, other DNA sequences code for this CDR3. This chain links TRDV1 with TRDJ1, with D possibly called TRDD2 or TRDD3 (7 bases each). No J gene is reported in TCRdb; it was inferred here by comparing the DNA with germline. The germline V gene has CDR1 TSWWSYY and CDR2 QGS. Trimming removed 1 base at V and 0 bases at J, with 21 bases between. The CDR3 totals 19 residues. CDR3 DNA sequence: TGTGCTCTTGGGGAACGATTCCTACCTTTCTGGGGGTACACCGATAAACTCATCTTT. Its protein is CALGERFLPFWGYTDKLIF.

Of note for this clone: TCRdb assigns this DNA the protein of a much larger clone, which departs from its translation at residue 21; this likely reflects a read error, and the protein shown comes from translating the DNA. The V gene reported is TRDV1; the J gene is uncalled; the table's D call, TRDD3, has no DNA check behind it. This CDR3 has 23 residues. CDR1 and CDR2 (germline): TSWWSYY, QGS. Written as DNA, the CDR3 is TGTGCTCTTGGGGAAGACCTACCCCCGGGGTACTGGGGGATACCCGGACACACCGATAAACCCATCTTT. This translates into CALGEDLPPGYWGIPGHTDKPIF.

This clone was counted only a few times. The protein given by TCRdb reflects a much larger clone and differs at residue 14 from this DNA's translation, likely from a read error; the protein shown is the DNA's translation. The chain recombines TRDV3 with TRDJ1; 9 nucleotides match TRDD3. TCRdb lists no J gene, so it was determined here by aligning the DNA to germline. There are 24 residues in the CDR3. The germline V gene encodes CDR1 TVYSNPD and CDR2 GDNSRS (reference sequence). V dropped 0 bases and J dropped 0; count of bases not matched to a gene: 32. The CDR3 DNA reads as TGTGCCTTTAGGAGGAGGGTCAGCCTATCCCTCCAGATGGGGGGGATACTCTACACCGATAAACTCATCTTT. Its translation is CAFRRRVSLSLQMGGILYTDKLIF.

This clone was seen only a few times. A read error likely explains why the TCRdb protein, taken from a much larger clone, differs from this DNA's translation at residue 15; the protein shown is translated from the DNA. The chain combines TRDV2 with TRDJ3, with a tentative D call TRDD3 (6 bases). Because TCRdb records no J gene, it was assigned here through a match of the DNA to germline. The germline V gene has CDR1 GEAIGNYY and CDR2 EKD. This CDR3 region has 21 residues. The CDR3 spells CACDKVPLGEMDSWGTRQMFF. As DNA, the CDR3 is TGTGCCTGTGACAAAGTTCCTCTAGGGGAGATGGACTCCTGGGGCACCCGACAGATGTTTTTC.

This clone has only a few counts. Given a far larger clone just one base away, this is likely a sequencing read error. Within the sample, other DNA sequences also encode this same CDR3. The chain recombines TRDV2 with TRDJ1; TRDD3 matches at 13 bases. This CDR3 region has 21 residues. CDR1 is GEAIGNYY and CDR2 is EKD in the germline V gene. The trim removed 8 bases at V and 0 bases at J, leaving 23 bases unmatched. In DNA form, the CDR3 reads TGTGCCTCCCGACCGAAATACCTTTACTACTGGGGGATACGTGACACCGATAAACTCATCTTT. This encodes CASRPKYLYYWGIRDTDKLIF.

This clone was recorded a few times. TCRdb's listed protein matches a much larger clone and diverges from this DNA's translation at residue 14, likely through a read error; the protein shown comes from the DNA. V gene assignment gives TRDV3, but the J gene was left uncalled; the D call in the table, TRDD2, was not verified against the DNA. Germline V CDR1 and CDR2: TVYSNPD, GDNSRS (reference sequence). The CDR3 has 16 residues. In DNA form, the CDR3 reads TGTGCCTTTGGCCCCCTTCCTAAGGGGTCCACCGATAAACCCATCTTT. Translation: CAFGPLPKGSTDKPIF.

This clone was seen ten or more times. The chain combines TRDV1 with TRDJ1; the match to TRDD3 covers 10 bases. V was pared by 8 bases and J by 0 bases, with 18 bases of the junction left unmatched. Germline lookup yields CDR1 TSWWSYY and CDR2 QGS. The CDR3 has 19 residues. CDR3 bases: TGTGCTCTTAGGGCCATTACAGGGGGATACGTACCTTACACCGATAAACTCATCTTT. Translated, it gives CALRAITGGYVPYTDKLIF.

Notes on this clone: The protein recorded in TCRdb matches a much larger clone and deviates from this DNA's translation at residue 14, suggesting a read error; the protein here is obtained by translating the DNA. V gene assignment gives TRDV2, but the J gene was left uncalled; no check of the table's D call, TRDD3, against the DNA was made. The CDR3 is made up of 15 amino acids. Per germline, CDR1 GEAIGNYY and CDR2 EKD. The CDR3 bases are TGTGCCTGTGACGCCCTTACTGGGGGCTCCGGGGGACTCACCTTT. Encoded protein: CACDALTGGSGGLTF.